The clone carrying this T cell receptor (beta chain) was counted many times. What it binds is unknown. The sample comes from a study of regulatory T cells in long-lasting Graves disease. Study observations and caveats: Persistent patients had more shared public clonotypes (2,741) than new patients (roughly 900). The analysis examined peripheral blood only and excluded thyroid tissue.

Arm-PCR of CDR3 regions and iRepertoire HTBI primers were used to build TCR beta libraries. From the multiplex PCR reads, TCRdb called clonotypes with MiXCR, one entry per CDR3 protein. This sample has 300,000 to 350,000 distinct CDR3 sequences, with around 19% found just once. Time point noted: persistent/refractory GD, antithyroid drugs over 5 years with positive TRAb. Extracted PBMC RNA gave rise to the TCR library. Sequences were derived from peripheral blood mononuclear cells (PBMCs), sampled when the disease was refractory, from a patient treated with antithyroid drugs. The TCR comes from a female donor with Graves disease.

The CDR3 sequence is CASSFGQGTQPQHF. As DNA, the CDR3 is TGTGCCAGCAGTTTTGGGCAGGGCACGCAGCCCCAGCATTTT. The chain carries TRBV28 and TRBJ1-5; the D gene is possibly TRBD1 (5 bases). Trimming took 3 bases from V and 7 from J, leaving 13 bases between them. The germline V gene encodes CDR1 MDHEN and CDR2 SYDVKM. The length of the CDR3 is 14 residues.